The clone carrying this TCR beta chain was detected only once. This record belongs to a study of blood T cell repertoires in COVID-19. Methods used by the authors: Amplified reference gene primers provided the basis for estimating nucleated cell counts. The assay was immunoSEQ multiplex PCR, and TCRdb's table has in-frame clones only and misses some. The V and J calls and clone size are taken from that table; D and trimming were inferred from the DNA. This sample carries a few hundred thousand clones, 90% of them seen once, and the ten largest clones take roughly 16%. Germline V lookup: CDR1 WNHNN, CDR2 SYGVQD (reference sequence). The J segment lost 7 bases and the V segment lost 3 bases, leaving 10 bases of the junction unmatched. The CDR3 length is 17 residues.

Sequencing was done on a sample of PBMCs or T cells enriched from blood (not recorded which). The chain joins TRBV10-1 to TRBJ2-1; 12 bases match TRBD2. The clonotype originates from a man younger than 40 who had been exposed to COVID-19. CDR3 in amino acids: CASSELLAGGAGNEQFF. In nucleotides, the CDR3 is TGCGCCAGCAGTGAACTCCTAGCGGGGGGGGCTGGGAATGAGCAGTTCTTC.